Listed below are T cell receptor beta chains from one sample, sequenced in a study of shared clonotypes between healthy human individuals. The table came from immunoSEQ multiplex PCR; TCRdb's copy has only in-frame clones and leaves some out. The sample contains 1,500,000 or so clones, roughly 96% of which appear only once. Material: naive CD4+ T cells sorted from blood. These receptors originate from a young man in good health. Each CDR3 is given with its conserved first and last residue. The D gene is left open where the match is weak. Clone size is not always given. Where it is, it says once, few, many or a class for expanded clones.

-	TRBV19	-	TRBJ2-1	CASSIPIAVYNEQFF	TGTGCCAGTAGTATACCGATAGCGGTCTACAATGAGCAGTTCTTC
-	TRBV25-1	-	TRBJ2-7	CASSPGRSYEQYF	TGTGCCAGCAGCCCGGGCCGCTCCTACGAGCAGTACTTC
TRBD2	TRBV10-1	-	TRBJ2-1	CASSWTSGRSYNEQFF	TGCGCCAGCAGCTGGACTAGCGGGAGGTCCTACAATGAGCAGTTCTTC
-	TRBV11-2	-	TRBJ2-1	CASSVTPASEQFF	TGTGCCAGCAGCGTAACGCCCGCGAGTGAGCAGTTCTTC
-	TRBV5-1	-	TRBJ2-7	CASSGGTDYEQYF	TGCGCCAGCAGCGGGGGGACTGACTACGAGCAGTACTTC
-	TRBV14	-	TRBJ2-3	CASSQDIRPTDTQYF	TGTGCCAGCAGCCAAGATATACGACCCACAGATACGCAGTATTTT
-	TRBV15	-	TRBJ1-5	CATSRVGQPQHF	TGTGCCACCAGCAGAGTTGGTCAGCCCCAGCATTTT
TRBD2	TRBV7-3	-	TRBJ2-1	CASSLWTSGRNEQFF	TGTGCCAGCAGCCTATGGACTAGCGGGAGGAATGAGCAGTTCTTC
-	TRBV5-1	-	TRBJ2-3	CASSTGTYTDTQYF	TGCGCCAGCAGTACCGGGACCTACACAGATACGCAGTATTTT
TRBD2	TRBV10-1	-	TRBJ2-2	CASMGGDTGELFF	TGCGCCAGCATGGGGGGGGACACCGGGGAGCTGTTTTTT
-	TRBV19	-	TRBJ2-3	CASKGNGLTDTQYF	TGTGCCAGTAAGGGTAACGGCCTCACAGATACGCAGTATTTT
TRBD2	TRBV6-1	once	TRBJ2-7	CASSAGLAGGPLGYEQYF	TGTGCCAGCAGTGCCGGACTAGCGGGAGGGCCTCTGGGGTACGAGCAGTACTTC
-	TRBV7-9	-	TRBJ2-5	CASSLSGQGETQYF	TGTGCCAGCAGCCTATCGGGCCAAGGAGAGACCCAGTACTTC
TRBD2	TRBV7-6	once	TRBJ2-7	CASSPRTSGRDYEQYF	TGTGCCAGCAGCCCCCGGACTAGCGGGAGGGACTACGAGCAGTACTTC
TRBD2	TRBV7-2	-	TRBJ2-7	CASSLTSGRYEQYF	TGTGCCAGCAGCCTGACTAGCGGGAGGTACGAGCAGTACTTC
TRBD2	TRBV7-3	-	TRBJ2-2	CASRAGTSGTGELFF	TGTGCCAGCAGGGCCGGGACTAGCGGGACCGGGGAGCTGTTTTTT
TRBD1	TRBV28	-	TRBJ1-5	CASNLRTGDSQPQHF	TGTGCCAGCAACCTACGGACAGGGGACAGTCAGCCCCAGCATTTT
TRBD2	TRBV14	-	TRBJ2-1	CASSHPRASGRGGRNEQFF	TGTGCCAGCAGCCATCCGAGGGCTAGCGGGAGGGGGGGTCGCAATGAGCAGTTCTTC
-	TRBV5-4	-	TRBJ2-5	CASSVKEGGETQYF	TGTGCCAGCAGCGTCAAGGAGGGGGGGGAGACCCAGTACTTC
TRBD2	TRBV4-1	-	TRBJ2-1	CASSQEVSGTRGFGNEQFF	TGCGCCAGCAGCCAAGAGGTTAGCGGGACTCGAGGGTTTGGGAATGAGCAGTTCTTC
TRBD2	TRBV19	-	TRBJ2-1	CASSPRTSGRAPNEQFF	TGTGCCAGTAGTCCCCGGACTAGCGGGAGGGCGCCCAATGAGCAGTTCTTC
-	TRBV2	-	TRBJ2-7	CASSDQGLTYEQYF	TGTGCCAGCAGTGACCAGGGGCTTACCTACGAGCAGTACTTC
-	TRBV4-3	-	TRBJ2-7	CASSQGLVTRHEQYF	TGCGCCAGCAGCCAAGGTCTGGTTACCAGGCACGAGCAGTACTTC
-	TRBV11-2	once	TRBJ2-3	CASSLVGSPQYF	TGTGCCAGCAGCTTAGTTGGGTCACCGCAGTATTTT
TRBD2	TRBV10-1	-	TRBJ2-1	CASSDEILAGENNEQFF	TGCGCCAGCAGTGACGAGATCCTAGCGGGAGAGAACAATGAGCAGTTCTTC
TRBD2	TRBV7-9	-	TRBJ2-3	CASSRVSGRARDTQYF	TGTGCCAGCAGCCGTGTTAGCGGGAGGGCCCGGGATACGCAGTATTTT
-	TRBV5-1	once	TRBJ2-7	CASSLSGLSWGEQYF	TGCGCCAGCAGCTTGTCCGGTCTCTCATGGGGGGAGCAGTACTTC
-	TRBV21-1	-	TRBJ2-7	CARFKTGAGHEQYF	TGTGCCAGATTTAAAACAGGGGCCGGCCACGAGCAGTACTTC
-	TRBV15	-	TRBJ2-3	CATRKAVSTDTQYF	TGTGCCACCAGAAAAGCGGTTAGCACAGATACGCAGTATTTT
-	TRBV6-1	-	TRBJ2-7	CASSERGWTSYEQYF	TGTGCCAGCAGTGAAAGGGGTTGGACATCCTACGAGCAGTACTTC
TRBD2	TRBV5-1	-	TRBJ2-3	CASSFLREALSSTDTQYF	TGCGCCAGCAGCTTCTTGCGGGAGGCCCTTTCTAGCACAGATACGCAGTATTTT
TRBD2	TRBV5-6	-	TRBJ2-1	CASSFGLAGVSYNEQFF	TGTGCCAGCAGCTTCGGACTAGCGGGAGTATCCTACAATGAGCAGTTCTTC
-	TRBV6-5	-	TRBJ1-1	CASSYSNGNTEAFF	TGTGCCAGCAGTTACTCGAACGGGAACACTGAAGCTTTCTTT
-	TRBV14	-	TRBJ1-1	CASSQKAVVVF	TGTGCCAGCAGCCAAAAGGCAGTAGTTGTCTTT
-	TRBV28	-	TRBJ1-2	CASSGGSYGYTF	TGTGCCAGCAGTGGGGGATCATATGGCTACACCTTC
TRBD2	TRBV6-4	-	TRBJ2-3	CASSTLAGGPTDTQYF	TGTGCCAGCAGTACCCTAGCGGGAGGGCCCACAGATACGCAGTATTTT
TRBD1	TRBV11-3	-	TRBJ2-7	CASSRDRAEQYF	TGTGCCAGCAGCCGAGACAGGGCCGAGCAGTACTTC
TRBD2	TRBV13	-	TRBJ2-5	CASSLFIGRAFRETQYF	TGTGCCAGCAGCTTATTTATCGGGAGGGCCTTCCGGGAGACCCAGTACTTC
-	TRBV29-1	-	TRBJ2-1	CSVGVLLANNEQFF	TGCAGCGTTGGGGTGCTTTTGGCTAACAATGAGCAGTTCTTC
TRBD1	TRBV10-3	-	TRBJ2-2	CAISAWTGGATGELFF	TGTGCCATCAGTGCCTGGACAGGGGGCGCGACCGGGGAGCTGTTTTTT
-	TRBV5-1	once	TRBJ2-1	CASSFTISGYNEQFF	TGCGCCAGCAGCTTTACCATATCCGGCTACAATGAGCAGTTCTTC